The 28 T cell receptor beta chains given below trace back to one sample, sequenced in a study of blood T cells in healthy people across ages. A second PCR of 7 to 11 cycles used a sample-barcoded 5' primer and a J-beta primer mix. TCRdb called the 5' RACE reads again in MiXCR, with one record for every CDR3 protein. The sample has 590,000 or so distinct CDR3 sequences; roughly 30% are singletons. What was sequenced was blood. These receptors all come from a woman older than 75 in good health.

The chain carries TRBV20-1 and TRBJ2-5; D is undetermined. Trimming stripped 1 base from V and 7 bases from J, with 13 bases between. CDR1 is DFQATT, CDR2 SNEGSKA, per germline (reference sequence). The CDR3 sequence is 13 residues long. The CDR3 sequence is CSARAQLGGTQYF. For the CDR3, the DNA is TGCAGTGCTAGAGCCCAACTGGGTGGGACCCAGTACTTC.

This clonotype has a count of ten or more. The V call is TRBV29-1, the J call TRBJ2-7; D unclear. Trimming pared 7 bases from V and 9 bases from J, leaving 16 bases between. There are 11 residues in the CDR3. CDR1 SQVTM and CDR2 ANQGSEA come from the germline V gene. The CDR3 reads CSAVVPLGQYF. The CDR3, as DNA: TGCAGCGCCGTAGTCCCTCTAGGGCAGTACTTC.

This chain joins TRBV3-1 and TRBJ2-5, with D possibly matching TRBD1 (6 bases). The CDR3 runs 17 residues. V dropped 3 bases and J dropped 1 base, with 18 bases sitting between them. Germline CDR1 LGHDT, CDR2 YNNKEL (reference sequence). This CDR3 reads CASSQALGTGLQETQYF. The CDR3 DNA follows: TGTGCCAGCAGCCAGGCCCTAGGTACAGGGCTCCAAGAGACCCAGTACTTC.

This clonotype was observed many times. The genes are TRBV12-3 or TRBV12-4 and TRBJ1-1; D is ambiguous. The CDR3 extends over 15 amino acids. V was cut by 6 bases and J by 1 base, with 15 bases left in between. This CDR3 reads CASSPRSGENTEAFF. In DNA, the CDR3 is TGTGCCAGCAGCCCCCGGTCCGGGGAGAACACTGAAGCTTTCTTT.

This clonotype was seen at least ten times. This sequence joins TRBV5-1 and TRBJ2-1, with 8 bases aligning to TRBD2. The CDR3 sequence is 16 residues long. Trimming cost V 0 bases and J 8 bases; bases outside gene matches: 10. In germline, CDR1 is SGHRS, CDR2 YFSETQ. CDR3 coding DNA: TGCGCCAGCAGCTTGGATGCGGGGGGCCATGGGTATGAGCAGTTCTTC. Its protein is CASSLDAGGHGYEQFF.

With respect to this clonotype: This could be a read error, since a much larger clone is one nucleotide away. This chain links TRBV20-1 with TRBJ2-7; D ambiguous. This CDR3 comprises 14 residues. Germline V gene lookup returns CDR1 DFQATT and CDR2 SNEGSKA (reference sequence). V was shortened by 2 bases and J by 7 bases, with 18 bases between the two germline ends. The CDR3 is CSARRVTSYNEQYF. The CDR3 region has the DNA TGCAGTGCTAGACGGGTGACCTCCTACAATGAGCAGTACTTC.

This clonotype was seen a few times. One base away lies a much larger clone, so this may be a sequencing read error. The chain combines TRBV12-3 or TRBV12-4 with TRBJ2-5; TRBD2 aligns across 7 bases. This CDR3 spans 14 amino acids. V lost 6 bases, J lost 7 bases, and 11 bases stayed unmatched. CDR3 in DNA: TGTGCCAGCAGAAGGGGAGGGGAAGTTTGGACCCAGTACTTC. Translated, it gives CASRRGGEVWTQYF.

At least ten counts were recorded for this clonotype. The chain employs TRBV27 and TRBJ2-3, with D maybe TRBD1 (6 bases). Trimming removed 3 bases at V and 5 bases at J, with 15 bases between. CDR1 is MNHEY and CDR2 is SMNVEV in the germline V gene (reference sequence). This CDR3 is built from 15 residues. The CDR3 region is CASSLPSRGRDTQYF. The CDR3 DNA reads as TGTGCCAGCAGTTTGCCCAGCAGGGGCCGAGATACGCAGTATTTT.

This clonotype was picked up many times. The chain links TRBV7-6 to TRBJ1-5; 7 bases are shared with TRBD1. Germline assignment: CDR1 SGHVS and CDR2 FNYEAQ. CDR3 length: 14 amino acids. Trimming took 5 bases from V and 3 from J; bases not matched to a gene: 4. CDR3 amino acids: CASSQTGINQPQHF. The CDR3 DNA reads TGTGCCAGCAGCCAGACAGGGATCAATCAGCCCCAGCATTTT. Full variable domain (outside the CDR3, taken from reference TRBV7-6 and TRBJ1-5): GAGVSQSPRYKVTKRGQDVALRCDPISGHVSLYWYRQALGQGPEFLTYFNYEAQQDKSGLPNDRFSAERPEGSISTLTIQRTEQRDSAMYRCASSQTGINQPQHFGDGTRLSIL.

This clonotype was observed many times. It may be a read error: a sequence one base away is much more abundant. The chain combines TRBV7-9 with TRBJ2-5; D is uncertain. V was trimmed by 2 bases and J by 11 bases, leaving 15 bases between them. Germline CDR1 reads SEHNR; CDR2 reads FQNEAQ (reference sequence). The CDR3 has 13 residues. CDR3 residues: CASSLTAGNEQYF. The CDR3 nucleotides are TGTGCCAGCAGCTTAACAGCAGGCAATGAGCAGTACTTC. Filled out from reference TRBV7-9 and TRBJ2-5, the complete variable domain reads DTGVSQNPRHKITKRGQNVTFRCDPISEHNRLYWYRQTLGQGPEFLTYFQNEAQLEKSRLLSDRFSAERPKGSFSTLEIQRTEQGDSAMYLCASSLTAGNEQYFGPGTRLLVL.

The rearrangement links TRBV9 to TRBJ2-3; 9 nucleotides align to TRBD2. V shed 4 bases and J 0 bases; nucleotides not matched to a gene: 6. Germline CDR1 and CDR2: SGDLS and YYNGEE. The length of the CDR3 is 16 residues. The CDR3 sequence is CASSSSGRPSTDTQYF. CDR3 nucleotides: TGTGCCAGCAGCTCCAGCGGGAGGCCTAGCACAGATACGCAGTATTTT.

On this clonotype: A read error is possible here, since a much larger clone lies one base away. The chain combines TRBV18 with TRBJ2-1; 7 nucleotides match TRBD1. The V segment lost 4 bases and the J segment 13 bases; nucleotides outside the gene matches: 16. The CDR3 is made up of 15 amino acids. Germline V lookup: CDR1 KGHSH, CDR2 LQKENI. CDR3 sequence: CASSRRSTGHETQFF. The CDR3 DNA reads TGTGCCAGCTCACGGCGGTCGACAGGGCATGAGACCCAGTTCTTC.

This chain joins TRBV7-9 and TRBJ1-3, with TRBD1 as a possible D gene (6 bases). The CDR3 covers 15 residues. The V end lost 7 bases, the J end lost 0 bases, and 13 bases lay between the germline ends. Germline CDR1 is SEHNR and CDR2 is FQNEAQ (reference sequence). CDR3 amino acids: CASTLGASSGNTIYF. CDR3 coding DNA: TGTGCCAGCACCCTGGGGGCGAGCTCTGGAAACACCATATATTTT.

This clonotype was counted ten times or more. The V gene is TRBV7-2, the J gene TRBJ1-5; 7 positions match TRBD1. With 5 bases clipped from V and 4 bases from J, the junction kept 8 bases outside the gene matches. CDR1 is SGHTA and CDR2 is FQGNSA in the germline V gene. The CDR3 is 15 residues long. DNA for the CDR3: TGTGCCAGCAGCCTAAGCGGGACAGCGAATCAGCCCCAGCATTTT. Residues: CASSLSGTANQPQHF.

The table lists this clonotype with a few counts. A much larger clone lies a single base off, so this may be a read error. The chain uses TRBV7-2 and TRBJ2-1; D not resolved. The J call is doubtful: the DNA matches TRBJ2-7 better. There are 11 residues in the CDR3. Germline V gene sequence: CDR1 SGHTA, CDR2 FQGNSA. In DNA, the CDR3 is TGTGCCAGCAGGAATGACAATGAGCAGTACTTC. Its translation: CASRNDNEQYF.

This clonotype was seen a few times. The V and J genes are TRBV25-1 and TRBJ1-2; D ambiguous. V was cut by 4 bases and J by 7 bases, with 10 bases left in between. The length of the CDR3 is 12 residues. Germline CDR1 is MGHDK and CDR2 is SYGVNS. The CDR3 DNA reads as TGTGCCAGCAGTGCCCATTTTGGTGGCTACACCTTC. Protein product: CASSAHFGGYTF.

This clonotype showed up many times. This chain joins TRBV5-1 and TRBJ2-5, with 8 bases lining up with TRBD2. CDR1 is SGHRS, CDR2 YFSETQ, per germline. The junction had 4 bases not matched to a gene; V was cut back by 2 bases and J by 1 base. The CDR3 covers 15 residues. CDR3 nucleotides: TGCGCCAGCAGCTTCGATAGCGGGGTCCAAGAGACCCAGTACTTC. It translates to CASSFDSGVQETQYF. The full variable domain, rest sourced from reference TRBV5-1 and TRBJ2-5, is KAGVTQTPRYLIKTRGQQVTLSCSPISGHRSVSWYQQTPGQGLQFLFEYFSETQRNKGNFPGRFSGRQFSNSRSEMNVSTLELGDSALYLCASSFDSGVQETQYFGPGTRLLVL.

The J gene is TRBJ2-3, the V gene TRBV20-1; 10 nucleotides agree with TRBD1. The ends lost 4 bases at V and 2 bases at J; junction bases unmatched: 6. Germline V gene lookup returns CDR1 DFQATT and CDR2 SNEGSKA (reference sequence). The CDR3 length is 15 residues. Here the CDR3 reads CSAIDRGRITDTQYF. CDR3 in DNA: TGCAGTGCTATTGACAGGGGGCGAATCACAGATACGCAGTATTTT.

This clonotype was observed many times. The chain joins TRBV11-2 to TRBJ1-2; 7 positions agree with TRBD1. The trim removed 5 bases at V and 4 bases at J, leaving 7 bases unmatched. The CDR3 totals 14 residues. CDR1 is SGHAT, CDR2 FQNNGV, per germline. This CDR3 reads CASSVATGTYGYTF. CDR3 in DNA: TGTGCCAGCAGCGTAGCGACAGGGACCTATGGCTACACCTTC.

This clonotype was picked up many times. The V gene is TRBV12-3 or TRBV12-4, the J gene TRBJ2-7; D gene uncertain. The CDR3 covers 19 residues. Trimming stripped 6 bases from V and 4 bases from J, with 31 bases between. The CDR3, as DNA: TGTGCCAGCAGAATTCCCCGCCTACTCTCCACGGCAGACGATTACGAGCAGTACTTC. Protein sequence: CASRIPRLLSTADDYEQYF.

Of note for this clonotype: This could be a read error, since a much larger clone is one nucleotide away. This chain uses TRBV12-3 or TRBV12-4 with TRBJ2-1; D tentatively fits TRBD1 or TRBD2 (5 bases each). The CDR3 is 12 residues long. Trimming took 11 bases from V and 11 from J, leaving 19 bases between them. The CDR3 coding sequence is TGTGCCTCCGCACGAGGGGTTAATAAGCAGTTCTTC. Translated, it gives CASARGVNKQFF.

In its sample, this clonotype was seen many times. The chain couples TRBV10-3 to TRBJ1-2; 8 nucleotides align to TRBD1. This CDR3 contains 16 residues. The germline gives CDR1 ENHRY, CDR2 SYGVKD. V lost 3 bases and J lost 4; bases outside the gene matches: 10. CDR3 DNA: TGTGCCATCAGTGACATAACTATTACAGGGGGCTATGGCTACACCTTC. Protein: CAISDITITGGYGYTF.

This clonotype was seen a few times. J is TRBJ1-6 and V is TRBV25-1; D is uncertain. V lost 1 base, J lost 0 bases, and 7 bases lay in between. CDR3 length equals 16 residues. Germline CDR1 is MGHDK and CDR2 is SYGVNS. The CDR3 DNA is TGTGCCAGCAGTGAATCGGTGCTCTCCTATAATTCACCCCTCCACTTT. It translates to CASSESVLSYNSPLHF. Supplemented by reference TRBV25-1 and TRBJ1-6, the full variable domain reads EADIYQTPRYLVIGTGKKITLECSQTMGHDKMYWYQQDPGMELHLIHYSYGVNSTEKGDLSSESTVSRIRTEHFPLTLESARPSHTSQYLCASSESVLSYNSPLHFGNGTRLTVT.

This clonotype was seen repeatedly, ten times or more. This sequence joins TRBV9 and TRBJ2-1; 8 nucleotides match TRBD2. Germline values: CDR1 SGDLS, CDR2 YYNGEE. The V and J ends lost 4 bases and 2 bases, in that order; junction bases with no gene match: 5. The CDR3 loop spans 15 amino acids. The CDR3 protein is CASSPRLATYNEQFF. The CDR3 coding sequence is TGTGCCAGCAGCCCTCGACTAGCGACCTACAATGAGCAGTTCTTC.

This sequence joins TRBV5-1 and TRBJ2-7, with D possibly matching TRBD2 (5 bases). CDR1 is SGHRS and CDR2 is YFSETQ in the germline V gene. This CDR3 region has 15 residues. V was cut by 4 bases and J by 2 bases, with 16 bases left in between. The DNA of the CDR3 is TGCGCCAGCAGCCCAACGGCGGGCATGACCTACGAGCAGTACTTC. Residues: CASSPTAGMTYEQYF.

In its sample, this clonotype was seen many times. The chain links TRBV5-5 to TRBJ2-7; D perhaps matches TRBD2 (6 bases). CDR1 and CDR2 from the germline V gene are SGHKS and YYEKEE (reference sequence). The ends were cut back, 0 bases at V and 2 bases at J, with 9 bases in the middle. The CDR3 runs 14 residues. CDR3 residues: CASSLVGGPYEQYF. The DNA of the CDR3 is TGTGCCAGCAGCTTGGTCGGGGGACCCTACGAGCAGTACTTC.

Details on this clonotype: A single base separates this from a much larger clone, so it may be a read error. The chain couples TRBV20-1 to TRBJ1-2, with D perhaps matching TRBD1 (6 bases). The CDR3 length is 14 residues. Deletions cut 5 bases from V and 7 bases from J, with 20 bases between. The V gene's germline CDR1 is DFQATT and CDR2 SNEGSKA (reference sequence). CDR3 residues: CSAPGSGARGGYTF. The CDR3 DNA reads TGCAGTGCTCCCGGGTCAGGGGCAAGGGGTGGCTACACCTTC.

The chain joins TRBV9 to TRBJ1-1, with 11 bases matching TRBD1. The CDR3 totals 15 residues. The germline CDR1 and CDR2 sequences are SGDLS and YYNGEE. The junction had 4 bases not matched to a gene; V was cut back by 3 bases and J by 3 bases. Here the CDR3 reads CASSERTGGYTEAFF. CDR3 coding DNA: TGTGCCAGCAGCGAGAGGACAGGGGGCTACACTGAAGCTTTCTTT.